The clone carrying this T cell receptor beta chain was counted between two and nine times. V was pared by 8 bases and J by 4 bases, with 7 bases of the junction left unmatched. The CDR3 covers 14 residues. Preparation of the TCRbeta library used unique molecular identifiers. MiXCR, applied by TCRdb to the PCR reads, yields one record per CDR3 protein. This sample yields almost 400,000 distinct CDR3 sequences, of which approximately 20% are seen a single time; 3.8% belongs to the top ten. This entry is derived from a study of T-cell reconstitution after alpha-beta-depleted transplantation in children.

The genes are TRBV12-3 or TRBV12-4 and TRBJ2-2; TRBD2 agrees at 7 bases. The source material was PBMCs from the stem cell graft donor, sampled from the stem cell graft. This clonotype was obtained from a human donor who donated a stem cell graft to a child with acute myeloid leukemia. Here the CDR3 reads CASGPGGSTGELFF. Written as DNA, the CDR3 is TGTGCCAGCGGACCCGGGGGGAGCACCGGGGAGCTGTTTTTT.